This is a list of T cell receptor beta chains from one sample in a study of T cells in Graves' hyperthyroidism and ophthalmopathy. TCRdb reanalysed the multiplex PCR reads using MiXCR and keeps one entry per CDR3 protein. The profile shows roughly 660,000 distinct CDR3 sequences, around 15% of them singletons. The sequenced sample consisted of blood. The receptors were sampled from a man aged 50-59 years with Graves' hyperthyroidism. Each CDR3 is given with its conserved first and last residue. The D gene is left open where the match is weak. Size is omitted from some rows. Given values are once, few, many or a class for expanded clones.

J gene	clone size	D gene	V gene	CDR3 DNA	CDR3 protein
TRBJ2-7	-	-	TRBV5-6	TGTGCCAGCAGCGGGGGGACTGAACCCTTCTCGTACGAGCAGTACTTC	CASSGGTEPFSYEQYF
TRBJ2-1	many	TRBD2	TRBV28	TGTGCCAGCAGTTTAATAAGCGGGAGCTACAATGAGCAGTTCTTC	CASSLISGSYNEQFF
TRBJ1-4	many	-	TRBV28	TGTGCCAGCAGTTTACCCGGGGGCGTAACTAATGAAAAACTGTTTTTT	CASSLPGGVTNEKLFF
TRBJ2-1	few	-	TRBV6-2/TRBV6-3	TGTGCCAGCAGTTACTGGGGGGAAACCTACAATGAGCAGTTCTTC	CASSYWGETYNEQFF
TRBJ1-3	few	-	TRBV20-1	TGCAGTGCTAGAGATCTGGGGCCTGGAAACACCATATATTTT	CSARDLGPGNTIYF
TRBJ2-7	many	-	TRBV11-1	TGTGCCAGCAGCTTATTTGGTGGGGCTGAGTCCTACGAGCAGTACTTC	CASSLFGGAESYEQYF
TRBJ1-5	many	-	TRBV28	TGTGCCATAGGGACACTCACTCAGCCCCAGCATTTT	CAIGTLTQPQHF
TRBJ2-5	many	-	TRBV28	TGTGCCAGCACTCAAACGGGACTCTCCCAGGCAGAGACCCAGTACTTC	CASTQTGLSQAETQYF
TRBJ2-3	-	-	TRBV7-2	TGTGCCAGCAGCTTCCGACAAGGCGTCCGCACAGATACGCAGTATTTT	CASSFRQGVRTDTQYF
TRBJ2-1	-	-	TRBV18	TGTGCCAGCTCACCTGACTTACAAGAGACCCAGTTCTTC	CASSPDLQETQFF
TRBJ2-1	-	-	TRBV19	TGTGCCAGTAGTATAGATCTCCTCCTAAGTGAGCAGTTCTTC	CASSIDLLLSEQFF
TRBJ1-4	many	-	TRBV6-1	TGTGCCAGCAGTGAAGGGACTGCAACTAATGAAAAACTGTTTTTT	CASSEGTATNEKLFF
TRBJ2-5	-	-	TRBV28	TGTGCCAGCAGTTTAGACACCACCGGGGAGACCCAGTACTTC	CASSLDTTGETQYF
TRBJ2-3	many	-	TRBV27	TGTGCCAGCAGTTTAGCGACTAGCACAGATACGCAGTATTTT	CASSLATSTDTQYF
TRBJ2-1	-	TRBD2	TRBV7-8	TGTGCCAGCAGCTATAGCGGGAGTGGGGCCAATGAGCAGTTCTTC	CASSYSGSGANEQFF
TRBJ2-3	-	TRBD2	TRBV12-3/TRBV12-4	TGTGCCAGCAGTTCTAGGGGACTAGCGGCAGGCAGGGATACGCAGTATTTT	CASSSRGLAAGRDTQYF
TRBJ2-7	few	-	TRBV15	TGTGCCACCAGCAGAGATCAGAGTAGCGGTTACGAGCAGTACTTC	CATSRDQSSGYEQYF
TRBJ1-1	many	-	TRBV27	TGTGCCAGCAGCACATCCGAGTTTTGGGGGAGGACTGAAGCTTTCTTT	CASSTSEFWGRTEAFF
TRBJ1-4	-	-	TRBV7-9	TGTGCCAGCAGCTTAGAGACGGAGCCTAATGAAAAACTGTTTTTT	CASSLETEPNEKLFF
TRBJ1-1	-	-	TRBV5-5	TGTGCCAGCAGCTTAGGTAGCCATGAAGCTTTCTTT	CASSLGSHEAFF
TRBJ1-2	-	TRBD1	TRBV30	TGTGCCTGGAGTGGTCGGGACAGGTACTATGGCTACACCTTC	CAWSGRDRYYGYTF
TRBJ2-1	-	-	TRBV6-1	TGTGCCAGCACAACTCGTAGTAAGCAGTTCTTC	CASTTRSKQFF
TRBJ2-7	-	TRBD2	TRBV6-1	TGTGCCAGCAGTGAGACGACGGGACTAGCGGGAACCTACGAGCAGTGCTTC	CASSETTGLAGTYEQCF
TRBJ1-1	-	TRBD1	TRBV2	TGTGCCAGCAGAACAGGACAGGGGAACACTGAAGCTTTCTTT	CASRTGQGNTEAFF
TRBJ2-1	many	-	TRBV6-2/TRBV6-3	TGTGCCAGCAGTTACTCTAGGGAGTACAATGAGCAGTTCTTC	CASSYSREYNEQFF
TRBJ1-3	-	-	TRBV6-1	TGTGCCAGCGTCGGAGCCGGGACCGGAACCATATATTTT	CASVGAGTGTIYF
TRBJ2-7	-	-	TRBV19	TGTGCCAGTAGTATTGCAGGATACTCCTACGAGCAGTACTTC	CASSIAGYSYEQYF
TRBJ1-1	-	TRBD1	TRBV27	TGTGCCAGCAGTCCTCAGGCAGGGGGCAACACTGAAGCTTTCTTT	CASSPQAGGNTEAFF
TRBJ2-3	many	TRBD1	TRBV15	TGTGCCACCAGCAGAGACGGGACAGGTTCTCGCACAGATACGCAGTATTTT	CATSRDGTGSRTDTQYF
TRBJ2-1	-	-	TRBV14	TGTGCCAGCAGCCAAGGGTCGACTGAGCAGTTCTTC	CASSQGSTEQFF
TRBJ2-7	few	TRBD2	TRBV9	TGTGCCAGCAGCGCTCCACTAGCGGGGGATACCTACGAGCAGTACTTC	CASSAPLAGDTYEQYF
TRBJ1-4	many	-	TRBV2	TGTGCCAGCAGTGTAGCAAATGAAAAACTGTTTTTT	CASSVANEKLFF
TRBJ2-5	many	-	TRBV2	TGTGCCAGCAGCCCGGGGGCAAGGAGGGAGACCCAGTACTTC	CASSPGARRETQYF
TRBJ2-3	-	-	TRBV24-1	TGTGCCACCAGTGATAGGAAAGGGGATTTTGCAGATACGCAGTATTTT	CATSDRKGDFADTQYF
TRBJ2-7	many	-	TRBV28	TGTGCCAGCAGTTTATCCCAGGGTGTGAACGAGCAGTACTTC	CASSLSQGVNEQYF
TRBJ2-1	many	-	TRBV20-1	TGCAGTGCTAGACAATACTCTAGGACTTGGGAGCAGTTCTTC	CSARQYSRTWEQFF
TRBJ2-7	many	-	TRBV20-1	TGCAGTGCTATCGGGGGACCCTACGAGCAGTACTTC	CSAIGGPYEQYF
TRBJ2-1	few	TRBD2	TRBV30	TGTGCCTGGAGGGCCCGTAGCGGGAGTTCCTACAATGAGCAGGTCTTC	CAWRARSGSSYNEQVF
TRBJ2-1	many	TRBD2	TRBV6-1	TGTGCCAGCGGATTAGCGGGAGGGAAAGACAATGAGCAGTTCTTC	CASGLAGGKDNEQFF
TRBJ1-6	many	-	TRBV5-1	TGCGCCAGCAGCTTGGAATCCCCAGGGGAGGGATCACCCCTCCACTTT	CASSLESPGEGSPLHF
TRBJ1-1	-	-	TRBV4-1	TGCGCCAGCAGCCAAGGGCACGTTTGGACTGAAGCTTTCTTT	CASSQGHVWTEAFF
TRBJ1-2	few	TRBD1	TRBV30	TGTGCCTGGAGAACGACAGGGCCTAACGGCTACACCTTC	CAWRTTGPNGYTF
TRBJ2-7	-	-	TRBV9	TGTGCCAGCAGCGCCCCACGTTTAGAGCTAACCTGCGAGCAGTACTTC	CASSAPRLELTCEQYF
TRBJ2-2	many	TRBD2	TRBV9	TGTGCCAGCAGCTTTGGACTAGCGGGAGTGAACACCGGGGAGCTGTTTTTT	CASSFGLAGVNTGELFF
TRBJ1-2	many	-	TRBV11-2	TGTGCCAGCAGCTCATTGCGGGAATCTAACTATGGCTACACCTTC	CASSSLRESNYGYTF
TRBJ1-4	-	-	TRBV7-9	TGTGCCAGCAGCTTCGACTACTCGGGGCGGCGCCTTGACACAACTAATGAAAAACTGTTTTTT	CASSFDYSGRRLDTTNEKLFF
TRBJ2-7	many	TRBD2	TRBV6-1	TGTGCCAGCAGTGAAGGCGGGAGCGTCTTCTACGAGCAGTACTTC	CASSEGGSVFYEQYF
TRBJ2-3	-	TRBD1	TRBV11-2	TGTGCCAGCAGGGGGGCCGGGACAGGGCTTTTCACAGATACGCAGTATTTT	CASRGAGTGLFTDTQYF
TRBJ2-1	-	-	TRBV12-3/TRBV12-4	TGTGCCAGCAGTTTAACCAGGGGCCATAAGCAGTTCTTC	CASSLTRGHKQFF
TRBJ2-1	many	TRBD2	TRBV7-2	TGTGCCAGCAGCTTAGAGAGCGGGAGGGGATACAATGAGCAGTTCTTC	CASSLESGRGYNEQFF
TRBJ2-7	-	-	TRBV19	TGTGCCAGTAGTACGGGACGTTACGAGCAGTACTTC	CASSTGRYEQYF
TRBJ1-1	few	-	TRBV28	TGTGCCAGCAGCTTGGTACAGGCCCATGAAGCTTTCTTT	CASSLVQAHEAFF
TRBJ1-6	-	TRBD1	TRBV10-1	TGCGCCAGCAGTGGTCGCGGGACAGGTGATAATTCACCCCTCCACTTT	CASSGRGTGDNSPLHF
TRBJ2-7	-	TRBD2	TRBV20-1	TGCAGTGCATCCAACCCTAGCGGACGAACCTACGAGCAGTACTTC	CSASNPSGRTYEQYF
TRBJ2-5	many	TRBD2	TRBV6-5	TGTGCCAGCAGTTACTCGACTAGCGGGGAGCTAAGGGAGACCCAGTACTTC	CASSYSTSGELRETQYF
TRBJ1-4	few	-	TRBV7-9	TGTGCCAGCAGCCCAGGGACCGCCCCGGCGAGTGAAAAACTGTTTTTT	CASSPGTAPASEKLFF
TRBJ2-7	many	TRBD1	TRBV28	TGTGCCAGCAGTTTACAGGGGGAGCGGACCTACGAGCAGTACTTC	CASSLQGERTYEQYF
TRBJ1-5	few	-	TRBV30	TGTGCCTGGAGTCGGGGGGGTAGCAATCAGCCCCAGCATTTT	CAWSRGGSNQPQHF
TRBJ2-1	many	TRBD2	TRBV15	TGTGCCACCAGCACTATGGGGCTAGCGGTCAGCTCCTACAATGAGCAGTTCTTC	CATSTMGLAVSSYNEQFF
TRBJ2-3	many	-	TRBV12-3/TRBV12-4	TGTGCCAGCAGTCATAAGGACTCGTTCACAGATACGCAGTATTTT	CASSHKDSFTDTQYF